This T cell receptor (beta chain) was retrieved from a study of post-analysis software for immune sequencing data. Tagging with unique molecular identifiers was a feature of the TCR beta cDNA libraries. TCRdb reprocessed the PCR reads via MiXCR and lists one record per CDR3 protein. The sample carries about 380,000 distinct CDR3 sequences, less than 40% recorded once. Study-level points and caveats: A handful of TRBV segments (TRBV5-6, TRBV5-1 and TRBV20-1 among them) occurred more frequently in patients than in controls. Significantly lower normalized Chao1 diversity was seen in multiple sclerosis patients than in controls.

Comments on this clonotype: The antigen is unknown. This may be a read error, as it is one base from a much larger clone.

CDR3 length equals 14 residues. CDR1 and CDR2 (germline): SGHAT, FQDESV (reference sequence). V was clipped by 4 bases and J by 4 bases; unmatched bases: 4. The TCR comes from a girl aged 10-17 years with multiple sclerosis. This chain connects TRBV11-1 to TRBJ2-3; 8 nucleotides align to TRBD1. Sequenced material: blood. CDR3 protein: CASSSGQGPDTQYF. The CDR3 DNA reads TGTGCCAGCAGCTCCGGACAGGGCCCAGATACGCAGTATTTT.